This T cell receptor beta chain was profiled in a study of blood T cell repertoires in COVID-19. Some clones are missing from TCRdb's copy, which holds only in-frame ones; the method was immunoSEQ multiplex PCR. Of more than 130,000 clones in the sample, roughly 90% were seen once. Germline V lookup: CDR1 SEHNR, CDR2 FQNEAQ (reference sequence). V lost 3 bases and J 6 bases, leaving 11 bases between the germline ends. The CDR3 runs to 14 residues. The specimen sequenced was peripheral blood. The chain recombines TRBV7-9 with TRBJ1-4; tentative D call: TRBD1 (6 bases). The clonotype comes from a man in his forties or fifties with active or convalescent COVID-19. The CDR3 region is CASSFRGGDEKLFF. Here the CDR3 DNA reads TGTGCCAGCAGCTTTAGAGGGGGAGATGAAAAACTGTTTTTT.